This T cell receptor (beta chain) was documented in a study of T cell repertoires in cytomegalovirus infection. Findings of the study overall: In two of eight donors, the top clonotype was HLA-C-restricted CMV-specific.

Germline V gives CDR1 LNHDA, CDR2 SQIVND (reference sequence). The CDR3 is 15 residues long. Losses at the gene ends were 7 bases for V and 5 bases for J; bases not matched to a gene: 13. On this clonotype itself: Its antigen is unidentified.

TCRdb used MiXCR to reprocess the reads, holding one entry per CDR3 protein. In the table there are a few hundred thousand distinct CDR3 sequences, roughly an eighth of which are singletons. The sample taken for sequencing was PBMCs. The V and J genes are TRBV19 and TRBJ1-2; 7 bases fit TRBD1. This receptor was identified in a human donor in good health (CMV status not recorded). Some clones in this sample may be carry-over from other donors' samples. The CDR3 protein is CASTPGGRRTYGYTF. CDR3 coding DNA: TGTGCCAGTACCCCAGGGGGACGCCGGACTTATGGCTACACCTTC.